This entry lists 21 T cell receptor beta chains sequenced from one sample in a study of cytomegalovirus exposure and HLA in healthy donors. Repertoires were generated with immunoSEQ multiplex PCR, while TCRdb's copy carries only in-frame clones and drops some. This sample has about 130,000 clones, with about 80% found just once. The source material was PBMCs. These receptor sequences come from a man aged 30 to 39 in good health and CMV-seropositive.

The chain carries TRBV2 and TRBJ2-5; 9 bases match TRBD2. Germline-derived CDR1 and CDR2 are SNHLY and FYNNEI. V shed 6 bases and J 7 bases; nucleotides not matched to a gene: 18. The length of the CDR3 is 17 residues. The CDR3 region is CASSSPPGLALVGTQYF. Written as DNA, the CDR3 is TGTGCCAGCAGCTCTCCTCCGGGACTAGCCTTGGTTGGGACCCAGTACTTC.

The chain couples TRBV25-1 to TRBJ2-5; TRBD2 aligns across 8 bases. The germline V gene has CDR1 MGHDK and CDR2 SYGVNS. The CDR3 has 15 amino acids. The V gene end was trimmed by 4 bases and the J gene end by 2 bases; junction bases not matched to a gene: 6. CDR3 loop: CASSGGTRFQETQYF. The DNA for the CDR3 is TGTGCCAGCAGTGGGGGGACTAGGTTTCAAGAGACCCAGTACTTC.

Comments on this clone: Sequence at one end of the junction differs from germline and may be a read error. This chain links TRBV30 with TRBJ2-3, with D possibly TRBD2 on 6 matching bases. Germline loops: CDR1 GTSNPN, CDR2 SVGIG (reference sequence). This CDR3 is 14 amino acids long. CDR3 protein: CAWGIGGSIDTQYF. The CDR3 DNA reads TGTGCCTGGGGGATAGGAGGGAGCATAGATACGCAGTATTTT.

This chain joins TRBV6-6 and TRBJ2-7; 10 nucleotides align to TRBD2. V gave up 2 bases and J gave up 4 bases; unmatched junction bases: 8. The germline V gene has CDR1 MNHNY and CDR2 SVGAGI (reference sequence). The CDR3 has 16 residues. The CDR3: CASSYPQAGGGYEQYF. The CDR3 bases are TGTGCCAGCAGTTACCCCCAAGCGGGAGGGGGTTACGAGCAGTACTTC.

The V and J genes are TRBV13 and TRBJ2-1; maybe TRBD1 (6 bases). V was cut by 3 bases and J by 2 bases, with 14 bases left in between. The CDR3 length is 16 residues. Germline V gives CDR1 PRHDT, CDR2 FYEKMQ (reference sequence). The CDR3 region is CASSFSGVWAYNEQFF. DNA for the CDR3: TGTGCCAGCAGCTTCTCAGGGGTGTGGGCCTACAATGAGCAGTTCTTC.

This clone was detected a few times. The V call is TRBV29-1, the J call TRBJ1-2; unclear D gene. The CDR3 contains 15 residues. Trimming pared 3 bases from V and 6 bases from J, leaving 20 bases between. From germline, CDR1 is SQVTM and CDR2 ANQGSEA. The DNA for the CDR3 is TGCAGCGTTGAGGGTAACCGGGAGAGGTCGGATGGCTACACCTTC. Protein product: CSVEGNRERSDGYTF.

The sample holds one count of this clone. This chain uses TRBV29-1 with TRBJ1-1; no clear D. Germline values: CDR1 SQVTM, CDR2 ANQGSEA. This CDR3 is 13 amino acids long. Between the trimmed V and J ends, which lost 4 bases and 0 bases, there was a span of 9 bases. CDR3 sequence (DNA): TGCAGCGTTGTAATCAGAATGAACACTGAAGCTTTCTTT. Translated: CSVVIRMNTEAFF.

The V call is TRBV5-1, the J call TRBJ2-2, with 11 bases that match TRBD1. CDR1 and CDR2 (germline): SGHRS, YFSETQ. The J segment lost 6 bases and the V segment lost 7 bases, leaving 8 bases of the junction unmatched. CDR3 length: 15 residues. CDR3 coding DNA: TGCGCCAGCCGGTCCGGGACAGGGGGTTCCGGGGAGCTGTTTTTT. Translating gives CASRSGTGGSGELFF.

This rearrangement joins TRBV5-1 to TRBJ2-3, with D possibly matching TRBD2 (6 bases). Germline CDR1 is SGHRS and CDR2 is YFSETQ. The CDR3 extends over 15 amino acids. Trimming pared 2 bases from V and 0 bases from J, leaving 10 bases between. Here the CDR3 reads CASSFGGASTDTQYF. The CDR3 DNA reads TGCGCCAGCAGCTTCGGCGGGGCTAGCACAGATACGCAGTATTTT.

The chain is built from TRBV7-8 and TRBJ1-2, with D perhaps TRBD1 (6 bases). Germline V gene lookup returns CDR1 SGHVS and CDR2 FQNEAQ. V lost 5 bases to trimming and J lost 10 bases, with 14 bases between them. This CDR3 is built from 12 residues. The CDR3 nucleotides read TGTGCCAGCAGCGGGACCCAGGGGCACTACACCTTC. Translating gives CASSGTQGHYTF.

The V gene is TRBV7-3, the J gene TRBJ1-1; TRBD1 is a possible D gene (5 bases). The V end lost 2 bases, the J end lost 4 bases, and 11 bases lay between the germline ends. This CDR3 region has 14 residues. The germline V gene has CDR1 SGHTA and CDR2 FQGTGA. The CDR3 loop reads CASSLLSGGTEAFF. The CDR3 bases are TGTGCCAGCAGCTTACTATCGGGGGGCACTGAAGCTTTCTTT.

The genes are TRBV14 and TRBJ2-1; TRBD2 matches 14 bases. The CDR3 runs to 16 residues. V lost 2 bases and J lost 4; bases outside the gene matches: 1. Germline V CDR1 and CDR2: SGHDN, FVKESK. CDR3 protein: CASSQRTSGGYNEQFF. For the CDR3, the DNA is TGTGCCAGCAGCCAACGGACTAGCGGGGGGTACAATGAGCAGTTCTTC. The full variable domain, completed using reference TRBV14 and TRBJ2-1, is EAGVTQFPSHSVIEKGQTVTLRCDPISGHDNLYWYRRVMGKEIKFLLHFVKESKQDESGMPNNRFLAERTGGTYSTLKVQPAELEDSGVYFCASSQRTSGGYNEQFFGPGTRLTVL.

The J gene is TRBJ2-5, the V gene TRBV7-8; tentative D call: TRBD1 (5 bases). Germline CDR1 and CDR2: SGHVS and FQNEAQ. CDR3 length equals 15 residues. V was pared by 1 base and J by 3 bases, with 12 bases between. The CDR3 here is CASSLGGQGKETQYF. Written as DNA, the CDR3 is TGTGCCAGCAGCTTAGGGGGTCAGGGTAAAGAGACCCAGTACTTC. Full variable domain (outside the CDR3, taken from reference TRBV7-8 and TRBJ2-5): GAGVSQSPRYKVAKRGQDVALRCDPISGHVSLFWYQQALGQGPEFLTYFQNEAQLDKSGLPSDRFFAERPEGSVSTLKIQRTQQEDSAVYLCASSLGGQGKETQYFGPGTRLLVL.

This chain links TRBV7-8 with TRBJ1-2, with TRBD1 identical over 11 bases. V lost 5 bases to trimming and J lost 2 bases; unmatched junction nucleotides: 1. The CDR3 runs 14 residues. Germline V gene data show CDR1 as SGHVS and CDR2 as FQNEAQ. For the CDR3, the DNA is TGTGCCAGCAGCCGGGACAGGGGGAACTATGGCTACACCTTC. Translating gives CASSRDRGNYGYTF.

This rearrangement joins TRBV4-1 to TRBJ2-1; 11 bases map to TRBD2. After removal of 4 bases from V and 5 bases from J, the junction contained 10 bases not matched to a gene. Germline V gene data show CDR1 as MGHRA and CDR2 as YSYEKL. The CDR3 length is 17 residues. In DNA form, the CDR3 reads TGCGCCAGCAGCCGCCTCCCCGCTAGCGGGGGGCACAATGAGCAGTTCTTC. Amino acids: CASSRLPASGGHNEQFF.

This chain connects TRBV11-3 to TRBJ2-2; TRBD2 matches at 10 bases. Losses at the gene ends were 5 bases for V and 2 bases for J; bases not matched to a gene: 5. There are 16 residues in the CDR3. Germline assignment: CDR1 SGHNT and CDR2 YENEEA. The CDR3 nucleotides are TGTGCCAGCAGCCAGATAGCGGGAGGCAACACCGGGGAGCTGTTTTTT. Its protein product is CASSQIAGGNTGELFF.

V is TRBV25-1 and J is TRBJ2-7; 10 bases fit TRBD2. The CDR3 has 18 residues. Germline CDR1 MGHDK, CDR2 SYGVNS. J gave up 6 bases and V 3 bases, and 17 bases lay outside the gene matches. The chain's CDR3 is CASSDRPAGGFVGVEQYF. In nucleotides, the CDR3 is TGTGCCAGCAGTGATCGGCCAGCGGGAGGGTTTGTTGGTGTCGAGCAGTACTTC.

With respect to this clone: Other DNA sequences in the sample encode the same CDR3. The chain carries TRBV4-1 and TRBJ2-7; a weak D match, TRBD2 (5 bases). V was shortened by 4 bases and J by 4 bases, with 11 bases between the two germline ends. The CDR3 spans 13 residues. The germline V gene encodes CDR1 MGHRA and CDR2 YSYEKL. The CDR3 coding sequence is TGCGCCAGCAGCCGACGCGAGGGATACGAGCAGTACTTC. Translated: CASSRREGYEQYF.

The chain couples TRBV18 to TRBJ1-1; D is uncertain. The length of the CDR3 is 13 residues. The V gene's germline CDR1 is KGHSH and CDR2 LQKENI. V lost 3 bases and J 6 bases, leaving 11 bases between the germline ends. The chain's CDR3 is CASSPGVDAEAFF. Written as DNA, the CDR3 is TGTGCCAGCTCACCCGGGGTCGACGCTGAAGCTTTCTTT.

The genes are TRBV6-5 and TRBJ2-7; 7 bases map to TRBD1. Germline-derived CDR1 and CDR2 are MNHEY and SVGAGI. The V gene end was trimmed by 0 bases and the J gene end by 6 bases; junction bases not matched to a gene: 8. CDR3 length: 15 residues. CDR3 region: CASSYSRQGRSEQYF. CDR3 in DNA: TGTGCCAGCAGTTACTCGAGACAGGGTAGAAGCGAGCAGTACTTC.

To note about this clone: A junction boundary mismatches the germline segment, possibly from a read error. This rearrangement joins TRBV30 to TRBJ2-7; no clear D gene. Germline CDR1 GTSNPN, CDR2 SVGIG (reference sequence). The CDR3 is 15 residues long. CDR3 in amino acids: CAWSDVRKAAGEQYF. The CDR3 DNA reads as TGTGCATGGAGTGATGTGCGGAAGGCTGCTGGGGAGCAGTACTTC.